Below, one TCR beta chain is given with its context. This record belongs to a study of cytomegalovirus exposure and HLA in healthy donors. The study ran its PCR with 60 Vbeta and 13 Jbeta primers. Here immunoSEQ multiplex PCR was the method, and the copy in TCRdb shows in-frame clones only, minus some. This repertoire includes about 150,000 clones. The TCR was taken from a woman in her fifties or sixties in good health and CMV-seronegative. Sequenced material: PBMCs.

The CDR3 sequence is CAWGDRDYGYTF. The CDR3 region has the DNA TGTGCCTGGGGGGACAGGGACTATGGCTACACCTTC. The V and J genes are TRBV30 and TRBJ1-2; 9 bases are a match to TRBD1. This CDR3 contains 12 residues. CDR1 GTSNPN and CDR2 SVGIG come from the germline V gene (reference sequence). After removal of 5 bases from V and 3 bases from J, the junction contained 1 base not matched to a gene.